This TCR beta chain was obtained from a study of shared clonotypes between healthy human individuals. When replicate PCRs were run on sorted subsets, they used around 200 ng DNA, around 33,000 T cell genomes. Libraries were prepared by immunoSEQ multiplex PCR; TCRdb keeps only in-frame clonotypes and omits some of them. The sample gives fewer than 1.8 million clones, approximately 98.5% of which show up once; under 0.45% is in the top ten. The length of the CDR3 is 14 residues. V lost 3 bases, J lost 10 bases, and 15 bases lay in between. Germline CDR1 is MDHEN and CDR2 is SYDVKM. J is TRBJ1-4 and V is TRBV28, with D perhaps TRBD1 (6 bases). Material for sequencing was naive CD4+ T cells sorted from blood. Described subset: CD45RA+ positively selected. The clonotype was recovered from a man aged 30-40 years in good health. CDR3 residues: CASSFRQGIGKLFF. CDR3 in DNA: TGTGCCAGCAGTTTCAGGCAGGGGATCGGAAAACTGTTTTTT.